This T cell receptor beta chain stems from a study of neurological immune-mediated disorders. Study-wide points: Levels of TCR clonal expansion peaked in HTLV-1-associated myelopathy and reached their lowest in multiple sclerosis, under those of healthy controls.

The sorted libraries were made from about a million CD4+ or CD8+ T cells. This clonotype was observed many times. The target antigen is unknown. It was by 5'RACE with 10-nucleotide random UMIs that the cDNA was made. Sequencing runs each yielded over 180 million TCR-beta sequences from 15-18 subjects. One entry per CDR3 protein, called by TCRdb with MiXCR from the 5' RACE reads. This table has some 42,000 distinct CDR3 sequences, about 9.9% appearing once. Germline V gene data show CDR1 as SGHRS and CDR2 as YFSETQ. There are 13 residues in the CDR3. Trimming cost V 5 bases and J 1 base; bases outside gene matches: 3.

Sequencing input: CD4+ T cells from blood. This TCR came from a woman younger than 45 with HTLV-1-associated myelopathy (HAM/TSP). The chain is built from TRBV5-1 and TRBJ2-7; 7 nucleotides match TRBD1. The CDR3 DNA reads TGCGCCAGCAGTCGACAGGGTTCCTACGAGCAGTACTTC. Its protein is CASSRQGSYEQYF.